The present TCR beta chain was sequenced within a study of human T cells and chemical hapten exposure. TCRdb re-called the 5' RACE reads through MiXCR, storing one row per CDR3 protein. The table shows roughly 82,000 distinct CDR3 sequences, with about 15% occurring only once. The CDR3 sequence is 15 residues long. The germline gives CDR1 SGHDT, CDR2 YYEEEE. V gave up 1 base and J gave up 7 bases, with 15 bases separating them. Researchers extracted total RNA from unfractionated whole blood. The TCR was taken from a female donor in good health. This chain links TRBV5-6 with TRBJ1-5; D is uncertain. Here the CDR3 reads CASSLLAVSEQPQHF. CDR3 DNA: TGTGCCAGCAGCTTGTTAGCAGTCTCGGAGCAGCCCCAGCATTTT.